These T cell receptor beta chains were read from a single sample in a study of blood T cell repertoires in COVID-19. Clones were read by immunoSEQ multiplex PCR, and TCRdb kept only the in-frame ones, dropping some. The profile shows 230,000 or so clones, roughly nine tenths of them singletons. Specimen: peripheral blood. All receptors come from a man aged 35 to 55 with active or convalescent COVID-19. Each CDR3 is given with its conserved first and last residue. A D gene is named only where the DNA matches it firmly. Clone size is not always given. Where it is, it says once, few, many or a class for expanded clones.

D gene,V gene,J gene,clone size,CDR3 DNA,CDR3 protein
-,TRBV5-5,TRBJ2-1,-,TGTGCCAGCAGCTTTCGGGAGAGCTCCTACAATGAGCAGTTCTTC,CASSFRESSYNEQFF
TRBD1,TRBV29-1,TRBJ2-6,-,TGCAGCGCCGAGGACAGGGGGCACACTGGGGCCAACGTCCTGACTTTC,CSAEDRGHTGANVLTF
-,TRBV6-1,TRBJ2-7,-,TGTGCCAGCAGTGAAACTCTGCCGCGGGGCAGTCCGGGGCAGTACTTC,CASSETLPRGSPGQYF
TRBD1,TRBV5-5,TRBJ2-7,-,TGTGCCAGCAGCGAGGGACAGGGGGGAAGCTACGAGCAGTACTTC,CASSEGQGGSYEQYF
TRBD1,TRBV3-1/TRBV3-2,TRBJ1-6,-,TGTGCCAGCAGCCATACAGGGGATAATTCACCCCTCCACTTT,CASSHTGDNSPLHF
TRBD1,TRBV18,TRBJ1-1,-,TGTGCCAGCTCACCACCGAGCAACAGGGGCCCTGAAGCTTTCTTT,CASSPPSNRGPEAFF
TRBD1,TRBV27,TRBJ1-1,-,TGTGCCAGCAGCCACAGGGGACGGGGGGGCACTGAAGCTTTCTTT,CASSHRGRGGTEAFF
TRBD1,TRBV5-1,TRBJ1-2,-,TGCGCCAGCAGCTTGGGCACTGACAGGGCCGGTGGCTACACCTTC,CASSLGTDRAGGYTF
-,TRBV6-1,TRBJ1-3,-,TGTGCCAGCAGTGAAGCGTTCCGGGGAAGTGGAAACACCATATATTTT,CASSEAFRGSGNTIYF
TRBD2,TRBV5-1,TRBJ2-3,-,TGCGCCAGCAGCTTGGTCGGACTAGCGGGGGGGCCGGGAGATACGCAGTATTTT,CASSLVGLAGGPGDTQYF
-,TRBV11-2,TRBJ2-3,-,TGTGCCAGCAGCTCTCGCGGGGTTAGCACAGATACGCAGTATTTT,CASSSRGVSTDTQYF
TRBD2,TRBV2,TRBJ2-1,once,TGTGCCAGCCGCATACCTGTAGGACTAGCGGCTTACAATGAGCAGTTCTTC,CASRIPVGLAAYNEQFF
-,TRBV18,TRBJ1-5,-,TGTGCCAGCTCACCACCGGGGGGGCCCCAGCATTTT,CASSPPGGPQHF
TRBD1,TRBV2,TRBJ2-7,-,TGTGCCAGCAGTGAAGCTGTCTGGACAGGGACCTACGAGCAGTACTTC,CASSEAVWTGTYEQYF
-,TRBV3-1/TRBV3-2,TRBJ2-5,-,TGTGCCAGCAGCCCTACTGAGCAAGAGACCCAGTACTTC,CASSPTEQETQYF
TRBD1,TRBV2,TRBJ1-6,-,TGTGCCGGTCAGGACAGGGAAAATTCACCCCTCCACTTT,CAGQDRENSPLHF
-,TRBV5-4,TRBJ1-2,-,TGTGCCAGCAGCTTGGTCTCAGAATACTATGGCTACACCTTC,CASSLVSEYYGYTF
TRBD2,TRBV5-4,TRBJ2-1,-,TGTGCCAGCAGCTTGGGAATAGCGGGGTTCAGCTCCTACAATGAGCAGTTCTTC,CASSLGIAGFSSYNEQFF
TRBD1,TRBV28,TRBJ1-3,-,TGTGCCAGCAGTTTACCGGACAGGGCTGGAAACACCATATATTTT,CASSLPDRAGNTIYF
-,TRBV6-5,TRBJ1-5,few,TGTGCCAGCAGTTTTTCGAACTTAGGACAGCATCAGCCCCAGCATTTT,CASSFSNLGQHQPQHF
TRBD1,TRBV27,TRBJ1-1,-,TGTGCCAGCAGTTTACTGTCCAGGGGGTTGGGTAAGTCGGGTAACACTGAAGCTTTCTTT,CASSLLSRGLGKSGNTEAFF
-,TRBV30,TRBJ1-6,once,TGTGCCTGGAGTGTCCTTCAGGGTAATTCACCCCTCCACTTT,CAWSVLQGNSPLHF
-,TRBV12-3/TRBV12-4,TRBJ1-2,-,TGTGCCAGCATCCCCCAGACAGACTATGGCTACACCTTC,CASIPQTDYGYTF
-,TRBV14,TRBJ1-6,-,TGTGCCAGCAGCCAGGGGCAGGGATCTTATAATTCACCCCTCCACTTT,CASSQGQGSYNSPLHF
TRBD1,TRBV7-6,TRBJ1-1,once,TGTGCCAGCAGCTTACAGGGGGCCAGCACTGAAGCTTTCTTT,CASSLQGASTEAFF
-,TRBV28,TRBJ1-1,-,TGTGCCAGCAAGAGCGGATCTGAAGCTTTCTTT,CASKSGSEAFF
TRBD1,TRBV9,TRBJ1-2,-,TGTGCCAGCAGCGTACAGGGGGCAAGCTATGGCTACACCTTC,CASSVQGASYGYTF
TRBD1,TRBV28,TRBJ1-2,-,TGTGCCAGCACCCCAGGACAGGGGAACTATGGCTACACCTTC,CASTPGQGNYGYTF
-,TRBV2,TRBJ1-1,-,TGTGCCAGCAGCGGGACACGGATGAACACTGAAGCTTTCTTT,CASSGTRMNTEAFF
-,TRBV19,TRBJ2-3,-,TGTGCCAGTAGTATAGAAAGCTTTCCCACAGATACGCAGTATTTT,CASSIESFPTDTQYF
TRBD1,TRBV30,TRBJ1-2,-,TGTGCCTGGCCACAGGGGGCGCGAGGCTACACCTTC,CAWPQGARGYTF
TRBD2,TRBV7-2,TRBJ2-1,-,TGTGCCAGCAGCTGGGAGGGGACTACCCCACTCAATGAGCAGTTCTTC,CASSWEGTTPLNEQFF
-,TRBV25-1,TRBJ1-2,-,TGTGCCAGCAGTGAATCGGGGAGGAGTGGCTACACCTTC,CASSESGRSGYTF
-,TRBV18,TRBJ1-2,-,TGTGCCAGCTCACCAGCGGGGGGTGGTGGCTATGGCTACACCTTC,CASSPAGGGGYGYTF
-,TRBV27,TRBJ1-2,-,TGTGCCAGCAGTGTTGACAGGAACTATGGCTACACCTTC,CASSVDRNYGYTF
TRBD2,TRBV5-4,TRBJ2-5,-,TGTGCCAGCAGCCCCCCAGGACTAGCGGGAGTGGAGACCCAGTACTTC,CASSPPGLAGVETQYF
TRBD1,TRBV5-6,TRBJ2-7,-,TGTGCCAGCAGCCCGATGGTCCGGGACAGAGTCTACGAGCAGTACTTC,CASSPMVRDRVYEQYF
-,TRBV7-8,TRBJ2-1,-,TGTGCCAGCAGTCTTCAGCTAGCCTTAGGAGAGCAGTTCTTC,CASSLQLALGEQFF
TRBD1,TRBV5-5,TRBJ2-7,-,TGTGCCAGCAGCACCGGGACAGGAGCCTACTACGAGCAGTACTTC,CASSTGTGAYYEQYF
-,TRBV19,TRBJ2-1,-,TGTGCCAGTAGCCCTGCTAGGGGCGGGGATGAGCAGTTCTTC,CASSPARGGDEQFF
TRBD1,TRBV5-5,TRBJ2-3,-,TGTGCCAGCAGCACACGACAGGGCGCGGGCACAGATACGCAGTATTTT,CASSTRQGAGTDTQYF
-,TRBV6-6,TRBJ1-3,few,TGTGCCAGCCAGGGCAGCAACTCTGGAAACACCATATATTTT,CASQGSNSGNTIYF
TRBD1,TRBV2,TRBJ1-4,-,TGTGCCAGCACCCTATCGGTCCGGACAGGGGATAATGAAAAACTGTTTTTT,CASTLSVRTGDNEKLFF
TRBD2,TRBV25-1,TRBJ2-7,-,TGTGCCAGCAGTGAATATCAAGCGGGGGGGGAAGAGCAGTACTTC,CASSEYQAGGEEQYF
TRBD1,TRBV24-1,TRBJ2-2,-,TGTGCCACCAGTGACCCCGGGACAGGGAACACCGGGGAGCTGTTTTTT,CATSDPGTGNTGELFF
TRBD1,TRBV19,TRBJ1-1,-,TGTGCCAGTAGTCCTCGGGACAGGAACACTGAAGCTTTCTTT,CASSPRDRNTEAFF
-,TRBV14,TRBJ2-2,-,TGTGCCAGCAGCCAAGAACGGGTGAACACCGGGGAGCTGTTTTTT,CASSQERVNTGELFF
-,TRBV5-6,TRBJ2-7,-,TGTGCCAGCACCGAGAGGGGGTACTCCTACGAGCAGTACTTC,CASTERGYSYEQYF
-,TRBV7-6,TRBJ1-1,-,TGTGCCAGCAGCTCCATGGAGGGGACGGCTGAAGCTTTCTTT,CASSSMEGTAEAFF
-,TRBV18,TRBJ2-3,-,TGTGCCAGCTCACCCCCCGGCACAGATACGCAGTATTTT,CASSPPGTDTQYF
-,TRBV11-2,TRBJ1-2,-,TGTGCCAGCAGCTACCATCCCGGAGACGGGTATGGCTACACCTTC,CASSYHPGDGYGYTF
-,TRBV14,TRBJ2-3,-,TGTGCCAGCAGCCCCGCCGGGGTCACAGATACGCAGTATTTT,CASSPAGVTDTQYF
-,TRBV11-3,TRBJ1-6,once,TGTGCCAGCAGCTCCGGGGGTCGGAACTCACCCCTCCACTTT,CASSSGGRNSPLHF
TRBD2,TRBV7-6,TRBJ2-5,-,TGTGCCAGCAGCTTTCGACTAGCGGGAGCAGAGACCCAGTACTTC,CASSFRLAGAETQYF
-,TRBV28,TRBJ1-2,-,TGTGCCAGCAGTTTATCGGCCAGGATCTATGGCTACACCTTC,CASSLSARIYGYTF
-,TRBV2,TRBJ1-5,few,TGTGCCAGCAGGACCGGACAGTATCAGCCCCAGCATTTT,CASRTGQYQPQHF
-,TRBV28,TRBJ2-1,-,TGTGCCAGCAGTTTTGGGAGATCCTACAATGAGCAGTTCTTC,CASSFGRSYNEQFF